A selection of T cell receptor beta chains follows, all from one sample in a study of early T cells in non-severe SARS-CoV-2 infection. One entry per CDR3 protein results from TCRdb running MiXCR on the 5' RACE reads. This table has tens of thousands of distinct CDR3 sequences, roughly 4.1% appearing once. Sample: whole blood. The receptor set was obtained from an adult who was a healthcare worker with PCR-confirmed SARS-CoV-2 infection or an uninfected control (not recorded which). Both conserved end residues are part of each CDR3. The D gene is left open where the match is weak. Clone size is shown for a subset of rows, as once, few, many or a class of expanded clone.

>TRBJ2-5|many|TRBV7-6|-
CASSYSGKTQYF
TGTGCCAGCAGCTACTCTGGGAAGACCCAGTACTTC
>TRBJ2-7|many|TRBV4-3|TRBD2
CASSQAGGASSYEQYF
TGCGCCAGCAGCCAAGCCGGGGGGGCCTCCTCCTACGAGCAGTACTTC
>TRBJ2-5|-|TRBV21-1|-
CASSNYETQYF
TGTGCCAGCAGCAACTACGAGACCCAGTACTTC
>TRBJ2-2|many|TRBV6-5|-
CASSSFAGERELFF
TGTGCCAGCAGTTCGTTTGCAGGGGAACGGGAGCTGTTTTTT
>TRBJ2-1|few|TRBV28|TRBD1
CASSFQGANYNEQFF
TGTGCCAGCAGTTTTCAGGGGGCCAACTACAATGAGCAGTTCTTC
>TRBJ1-2|many|TRBV18|-
CASSRSGVGDYGYTF
TGTGCCAGCTCACGATCCGGGGTTGGGGACTATGGCTACACCTTC
>TRBJ1-2|few|TRBV20-1|-
CSAWGATSYGYTF
TGCAGTGCTTGGGGGGCAACTAGCTATGGCTACACCTTC
>TRBJ2-2|many|TRBV7-2|-
CASSPQPPGPGGGGELFF
TGTGCCAGCAGCCCACAACCACCGGGACCAGGAGGTGGCGGGGAGCTGTTTTTT
>TRBJ2-1|-|TRBV9|TRBD1
CASSGRQGARYNEQFF
TGTGCCAGCAGCGGGCGACAGGGGGCGCGTTACAATGAGCAGTTCTTC
>TRBJ2-7|few|TRBV20-1|TRBD1
CSASGTAHSPYEQYF
TGCAGTGCTAGCGGGACAGCACATAGTCCCTACGAGCAGTACTTC
>TRBJ2-1|many|TRBV6-2/TRBV6-3|TRBD2
CASSVSGSGYNEQFF
TGTGCCAGCAGTGTCAGCGGGAGTGGCTACAATGAGCAGTTCTTC
>TRBJ1-1|many|TRBV7-2|-
CASSFGTSTEAFF
TGTGCCAGCAGCTTCGGCACGAGCACTGAAGCTTTCTTT
>TRBJ1-1|-|TRBV7-2|-
CASSFAGGRTETFF
TGTGCCAGCAGCTTCGCCGGGGGTAGGACTGAAACTTTCTTT
>TRBJ2-7|many|TRBV7-2|TRBD2
CASSPLAGATEQYF
TGTGCCAGCAGCCCACTTGCGGGAGCTACTGAGCAGTACTTC
>TRBJ2-6|few|TRBV4-1|-
CASSQERGQRPGANVLTF
TGCGCCAGCAGCCAAGAGCGGGGGCAGCGGCCTGGGGCCAACGTCCTGACTTTC
>TRBJ2-6|-|TRBV6-6|-
CASSYSGSSGANVLTF
TGTGCCAGCAGTTACTCAGGAAGCTCTGGGGCCAACGTCCTGACTTTC
>TRBJ2-1|many|TRBV11-2|TRBD2
CASSSPGRGSSYNEQFF
TGTGCCAGCAGCTCTCCTGGTCGCGGGAGCTCCTACAATGAGCAGTTCTTC
>TRBJ2-3|many|TRBV7-2|-
CASSLRIGRTDTQYF
TGTGCCAGCAGCTTAAGGATAGGCCGCACAGATACGCAGTATTTT
>TRBJ2-5|few|TRBV29-1|TRBD2
CSVGLAGGRTQYF
TGCAGCGTAGGGCTAGCGGGGGGGAGGACCCAGTACTTC
>TRBJ2-2|few|TRBV2|TRBD1
CASRDGTGTYTGELFF
TGTGCCAGCAGAGACGGGACAGGAACCTACACCGGGGAGCTGTTTTTT
>TRBJ1-5|many|TRBV6-2/TRBV6-3|-
CASSYSRGNQPQHF
TGTGCCAGCAGTTACTCGAGGGGAAACCAGCCCCAGCATTTT
>TRBJ2-6|many|TRBV6-6|-
CASSWPFSGANVLTF
TGTGCCAGCAGTTGGCCTTTTTCTGGGGCCAACGTCCTGACTTTC
>TRBJ1-2|-|TRBV12-3/TRBV12-4|TRBD1
CASSYPGTGRDGYTF
TGTGCCAGCAGCTATCCCGGGACAGGGCGTGATGGCTACACCTTC
>TRBJ2-3|-|TRBV20-1|-
CSPGAEEYF
TGCAGTCCGGGGGCGGAGGAGTATTTT
>TRBJ2-1|many|TRBV28|-
CASSRRLGSEQFF
TGTGCCAGCAGCCGACGTTTGGGTAGTGAGCAGTTCTTC
>TRBJ1-2|many|TRBV9|-
CASFSGNYGYTF
TGTGCCAGCTTCAGTGGGAACTATGGCTACACCTTC
>TRBJ2-4|many|TRBV29-1|-
CSVVPRDSRGKNIQYF
TGCAGCGTTGTTCCACGGGACAGCCGGGGGAAAAACATTCAGTACTTC
>TRBJ2-1|many|TRBV27|TRBD2
CASGDGLAGTIYNEQFF
TGTGCCAGCGGGGACGGACTAGCGGGGACAATCTACAATGAGCAGTTCTTC
>TRBJ2-3|few|TRBV3-1|TRBD2
CASSQPGLAVIDTQYF
TGTGCCAGCAGCCAGCCGGGACTAGCGGTAATAGATACGCAGTATTTT
>TRBJ1-1|-|TRBV12-3/TRBV12-4|-
CASSTHRVTAFF
TGTGCCAGCAGTACACACAGGGTGACGGCTTTCTTT
>TRBJ1-3|many|TRBV5-5|TRBD1
CASSLLSVGRGSGNTIYF
TGTGCCAGCAGCTTGTTATCTGTGGGCAGGGGGTCTGGAAACACCATATATTTT
>TRBJ1-1|-|TRBV15|-
CATRVGNTEAFF
TGTGCCACCAGAGTTGGAAACACTGAAGCTTTCTTT
>TRBJ2-1|few|TRBV19|-
CASSTPLLADEQFF
TGTGCCAGTAGTACCCCCCTCCTAGCAGATGAGCAGTTCTTC
>TRBJ1-2|-|TRBV4-3|TRBD1
CASSQSVTGTGVGYTF
TGCGCCAGCAGCCAATCTGTTACTGGGACAGGGGTTGGCTACACCTTC
>TRBJ1-2|many|TRBV28|-
CASTALSWSGYTF
TGTGCCAGCACCGCACTCTCTTGGAGCGGCTACACCTTC
>TRBJ1-5|many|TRBV6-2/TRBV6-3|-
CASSLGFRQPQHF
TGTGCCAGCAGTTTGGGCTTTAGGCAGCCCCAGCATTTT
>TRBJ2-1|many|TRBV7-2|TRBD2
CASTQAGEGYNEQFF
TGTGCCAGCACCCAAGCGGGAGAGGGCTACAATGAGCAGTTCTTC
>TRBJ2-7|medium-sized|TRBV12-3/TRBV12-4|TRBD1
CASSKGVQGATEQYF
TGTGCCAGCAGTAAGGGGGTACAGGGGGCAACCGAGCAGTACTTC
>TRBJ2-7|few|TRBV3-1|-
CASSPQAGSPSEQYF
TGTGCCAGCAGCCCTCAGGCGGGGTCCCCCTCGGAGCAGTACTTC
>TRBJ2-3|many|TRBV24-1|-
CATSGSTDTQYF
TGTGCCACCAGTGGGAGCACAGATACGCAGTATTTT
>TRBJ2-3|many|TRBV19|-
CASSPPGKGTDTQYF
TGTGCCAGTAGTCCCCCAGGAAAGGGGACAGATACGCAGTATTTT
>TRBJ2-2|many|TRBV7-6|-
CASSLGYGQNTGELFF
TGTGCCAGCAGCTTAGGTTACGGCCAGAACACCGGGGAGCTGTTTTTT
>TRBJ2-5|many|TRBV29-1|TRBD1
CSARPGQGVGETQYF
TGCAGCGCACGACCGGGACAGGGAGTTGGAGAGACCCAGTACTTC
>TRBJ2-3|many|TRBV5-5|-
CASSLAVASTDTQYF
TGTGCCAGCAGCTTGGCAGTGGCTAGCACAGATACGCAGTATTTT
>TRBJ2-2|few|TRBV25-1|TRBD1
CASSADRVYTGELFF
TGTGCCAGCAGTGCTGACAGGGTCTACACCGGGGAGCTGTTTTTT
>TRBJ2-1|-|TRBV14|TRBD2
CASSQSGLAGPNNEQFF
TGTGCCAGCAGCCAAAGTGGACTAGCGGGACCTAACAATGAGCAGTTCTTC
>TRBJ2-1|many|TRBV29-1|TRBD2
CSVPGLAYAEQFF
TGCAGCGTACCGGGACTAGCCTATGCTGAGCAGTTCTTC
>TRBJ2-3|few|TRBV15|TRBD2
CATTTAGRTDTQYF
TGTGCCACCACAACAGCGGGACGCACAGATACGCAGTATTTT
>TRBJ2-4|few|TRBV12-3/TRBV12-4|TRBD2
CASSSQREAHPSKNIQYF
TGTGCCAGCAGTTCTCAGCGGGAGGCCCACCCGTCAAAAAACATTCAGTACTTC
>TRBJ2-5|many|TRBV12-3/TRBV12-4|TRBD2
CASSLTSGRGETQYF
TGTGCCAGCAGTTTAACTAGCGGGAGAGGAGAGACCCAGTACTTC
>TRBJ2-3|many|TRBV20-1|TRBD2
CSARSAGRRSSTDTQYF
TGCAGTGCTAGGTCAGCGGGGCGAAGGTCTAGCACAGATACGCAGTATTTT
>TRBJ2-3|-|TRBV3-1|-
CASSPRDGEGTQYF
TGTGCCAGCAGCCCCCGGGACGGAGAGGGTACGCAGTATTTT
>TRBJ2-1|-|TRBV4-3|TRBD2
CASSQEEHLAGLFQENEQFF
TGCGCCAGCAGCCAAGAAGAGCACCTAGCGGGTCTTTTTCAGGAGAATGAGCAGTTCTTC